What follows are 28 T cell receptor beta chains derived from one specimen sequenced in a study of spatial heterogeneity in lung cancer. TCRdb re-called the 5' RACE reads with MiXCR, one entry per CDR3 protein. This repertoire shows approximately 9,400 distinct CDR3 sequences, 12% found once; its top ten account for roughly 14%. The time point denotes: sample taken at primary tumor resection. Study-wide points: Expanded alpha and beta TCR counts within tumors tracked tumor mutation counts.

These TCRs are of unknown antigen specificity. The sample here was lung tumor tissue, taken at surgery. The receptors originated from a female donor with early-stage non-small cell lung cancer.

Within the sample, this clonotype is medium-sized. CDR3 nucleotide sequence: TGTGCCACCAGTGATTGCCCTTCCGACGAGAAGAAAGCCTACGAGCAGTACTTC. Translating gives CATSDCPSDEKKAYEQYF. The chain links TRBV24-1 to TRBJ2-7; D is unclear. V shed 2 bases and J shed 2 bases, with 21 bases lying between them. Germline V gene sequence: CDR1 KGHDR, CDR2 SFDVKD. CDR3 length: 18 amino acids.

This clonotype was seen only a few times. V usage is TRBV6-5 and J usage is TRBJ1-5; 9 bases line up with TRBD1. There are 12 residues in the CDR3. Germline CDR1 reads MNHEY; CDR2 reads SVGAGI. With 10 bases clipped from V and 7 bases from J, the junction kept 5 bases outside the gene matches. The CDR3 DNA reads TGTGCCACACGGACAGGGGACCAGCCCCAGCATTTT. Protein: CATRTGDQPQHF.

In this sample, this clonotype turned up many times. The chain recombines TRBV5-1 with TRBJ2-1; 14 bases line up with TRBD2. CDR1 SGHRS and CDR2 YFSETQ come from the germline V gene. J was trimmed by 6 bases and V by 2 bases; bases with no gene match: 13. The CDR3 has 19 amino acids. CDR3 sequence (DNA): TGCGCCAGCAGCTTAATTTCGACTAGCGGGAGGGCCTCAGGCAATGAGCAGTTCTTC. Protein: CASSLISTSGRASGNEQFF.

In its sample, this clonotype ranks as medium-sized. The J gene is TRBJ2-1, the V gene TRBV6-2 or TRBV6-3; 8 nucleotides line up with TRBD1. The CDR3 loop spans 12 amino acids. Germline V lookup: CDR1 MNHEY, CDR2 SVGEGT. The V segment lost 2 bases and the J segment 14 bases; nucleotides outside the gene matches: 5. The chain's CDR3 is CASSYEGGQEFF. The CDR3, as DNA: TGTGCCAGCAGTTACGAAGGGGGACAGGAGTTCTTC.

The DNA for the CDR3 is TGTGCCAGCAGCCAAGCCGCCGGGACTAGCGGGCCAGATACGCAGTATTTT. Protein: CASSQAAGTSGPDTQYF. This chain joins TRBV4-2 and TRBJ2-3, with TRBD2 identical over 12 bases. Germline V gives CDR1 LGHNA, CDR2 YNFKEQ. This CDR3 has 17 residues. The V and J ends lost 1 base and 4 bases, in that order; junction bases with no gene match: 6.

CDR3 DNA: TGCGCCAGCAGTGATGATTTCAGCCAAGAGACCCAGTACTTC. This sequence encodes CASSDDFSQETQYF. V usage is TRBV10-2 and J usage is TRBJ2-5; D is unresolved. Looked up from germline, CDR1 is WSHSY and CDR2 is SAAADI. The CDR3 contains 14 residues. The ends were cut back, 3 bases at V and 1 base at J, with 9 bases in the middle.

This clonotype was seen ten or more times. The CDR3 nucleotides read TGTGCCAGCAGTGAGGACGGAAGCCTCTACGAGCAGTACTTC. Its translation: CASSEDGSLYEQYF. This chain links TRBV6-1 with TRBJ2-7; D uncertain. CDR1 is MNHNS and CDR2 is SASEGT in the germline V gene. The CDR3 is made up of 14 amino acids. V was clipped by 3 bases and J by 3 bases, with 12 bases between them.

The V and J genes are TRBV4-3 and TRBJ2-4, with a weak D call TRBD2 (5 bases). This CDR3 spans 13 amino acids. Germline V gene lookup returns CDR1 LGHNA and CDR2 YSLEER. Trimming took 0 bases from V and 13 from J, leaving 13 bases between them. As DNA, the CDR3 is TGCGCCAGCAGCCAAGATCTCGGGATGCTACAGTACTTC. It yields the protein CASSQDLGMLQYF.

This clonotype is judged medium-sized. The V call is TRBV7-2, the J call TRBJ1-1; no definite D call. This CDR3 spans 15 amino acids. V was pared by 1 base and J by 4 bases, with 13 bases between. Germline V lookup: CDR1 SGHTA, CDR2 FQGNSA. The CDR3 coding sequence is TGTGCCAGCAGCTTAGAACCCAGACTTGGCACTGAAGCTTTCTTT. It codes for CASSLEPRLGTEAFF.

This clonotype was picked up many times. The chain's CDR3 is CASSPRRGTNEKLFF. In nucleotides, the CDR3 is TGTGCCAGCAGTCCGCGGAGGGGAACTAATGAAAAACTGTTTTTT. V gene TRBV27 combines with J gene TRBJ1-4; possible D gene TRBD1, 5 bases. Germline CDR1 reads MNHEY; CDR2 reads SMNVEV (reference sequence). With 5 bases removed from V and 1 base from J, the gap between germline ends came to 11 bases. This CDR3 is built from 15 residues.

V and J are TRBV29-1 and TRBJ1-3; D may be TRBD1 (6 bases). Trimming shortened V by 7 bases and J by 3 bases, and 10 bases separated the two germline ends. The CDR3 sequence is 12 residues long. Germline V CDR1 and CDR2: SQVTM, ANQGSEA. The CDR3: CSGYRDGNTIYF. The CDR3, as DNA: TGCAGCGGATACAGGGATGGAAACACCATATATTTT. Full variable domain (missing parts from reference TRBV29-1 and TRBJ1-3): SAVISQKPSRDICQRGTSLTIQCQVDSQVTMMFWYRQQPGQSLTLIATANQGSEATYESGFVIDKFPISRPNLTFSTLTVSNMSPEDSSIYLCSGYRDGNTIYFGEGSWLTVV.

Points on this clonotype: A much larger clone sits a single nucleotide away, making a read error possible. CDR3 loop: CAGSGSGSLKVGEQYF. CDR3 sequence (DNA): TGTGCCGGCAGTGGTAGCGGGAGCCTTAAGGTGGGAGAGCAGTACTTC. This chain connects TRBV27 to TRBJ2-7; 9 bases are a match to TRBD2. The CDR3 spans 16 residues. Germline assignment: CDR1 MNHEY and CDR2 SMNVEV (reference sequence).

A remark on this clonotype: This may be a read error: a much more frequent sequence differs by one nucleotide. V usage is TRBV10-2 and J usage is TRBJ2-7, with D unresolved. The V end was cut by 3 bases, the J end by 5 bases, with 17 bases between. Germline CDR1 reads WSHSY; CDR2 reads SAAADI. The CDR3 sequence is 15 residues long. The CDR3 DNA reads TGCGCCAGCAGTGATTGGGCCAGCACCACCCACGAGCAGTACTTC. This sequence encodes CASSDWASTTHEQYF.

By sample fraction, this clonotype is medium-sized. The V call is TRBV6-5, the J call TRBJ1-1, with unresolved D. Trimming took 2 bases from V and 1 from J, leaving 11 bases between them. The CDR3 totals 15 residues. The germline V gene has CDR1 MNHEY and CDR2 SVGAGI. The CDR3 nucleotides read TGTGCCAGCAGTTACCGCCCGGCCCCGAACACTGAAGCTTTCTTT. It is translated as CASSYRPAPNTEAFF.

This clonotype ranks as medium-sized. The rearrangement uses TRBV7-2 and TRBJ1-5; no clear D gene. V gave up 4 bases and J gave up 0 bases, with 10 bases separating them. The V gene's germline CDR1 is SGHTA and CDR2 FQGNSA. The length of the CDR3 is 15 residues. CDR3 bases: TGTGCCAGCAGCTATACAGTCAATAGCAATCAGCCCCAGCATTTT. Amino acids: CASSYTVNSNQPQHF. Complete variable domain (other parts from reference TRBV7-2 and TRBJ1-5): GAGVSQSPSNKVTEKGKDVELRCDPISGHTALYWYRQSLGQGLEFLIYFQGNSAPDKSGLPSDRFSAERTGGSVSTLTIQRTQQEDSAVYLCASSYTVNSNQPQHFGDGTRLSIL.

This clonotype has a count of ten or more. This sequence joins TRBV9 and TRBJ2-3; tentatively, D is TRBD2 (5 bases). Germline values: CDR1 SGDLS, CDR2 YYNGEE. The V end lost 4 bases, the J end lost 5 bases, and 17 bases lay between the germline ends. The CDR3 is 15 residues long. The CDR3 DNA reads TGTGCCAGCAGCCGCCTCACTAGTTCTGTAGATACGCAGTATTTT. Its protein product is CASSRLTSSVDTQYF.

The rearrangement uses TRBV29-1 and TRBJ2-5; 8 bases line up with TRBD1. The CDR3 totals 16 residues. Trimming removed 4 bases from V and 3 bases from J; junction bases left unmatched: 13. Germline V gene data show CDR1 as SQVTM and CDR2 as ANQGSEA. In DNA, the CDR3 is TGCAGCGTTGCTGACAGGGGAAGGGGGCAGGAAGAGACCCAGTACTTC. Its protein product is CSVADRGRGQEETQYF.

Within the sample, this clonotype is medium-sized. The chain joins TRBV6-2 or TRBV6-3 to TRBJ2-1; D is uncertain. The V end lost 4 bases, the J end lost 2 bases, and 6 bases lay between the germline ends. Germline lookup yields CDR1 MNHEY and CDR2 SVGEGT. The length of the CDR3 is 13 residues. This chain's CDR3 is CASSSEAYNEQFF. Here the CDR3 DNA reads TGTGCCAGCAGTTCTGAAGCCTACAATGAGCAGTTCTTC.

By proportion, this clonotype is medium-sized. V is TRBV27 and J is TRBJ1-2, with 10 bases aligning to TRBD1. This CDR3 has 16 amino acids. With 4 bases clipped from V and 3 bases from J, the junction kept 8 bases outside the gene matches. Germline-derived CDR1 and CDR2 are MNHEY and SMNVEV (reference sequence). This CDR3 is CASSSPRQGAHYGYTF. CDR3 in DNA: TGTGCCAGCAGTTCTCCTCGACAGGGGGCTCACTATGGCTACACCTTC.

About this clonotype itself: Its ends do not fully match the called genes, so a read error is possible. The chain has TRBV6-2 or TRBV6-3 and TRBJ2-2, with 10 bases lining up with TRBD2. Germline CDR1 MNHEY, CDR2 SVGEGT. CDR3 length equals 18 residues. In nucleotides, the CDR3 is TGTGTCAGCAGCCCCTTCCGGAGCGGGGGGGCTGGGACCGGGGAGCTGTTTTTT. It yields the protein CVSSPFRSGGAGTGELFF.

This clonotype was picked up many times. The V call is TRBV11-1, the J call TRBJ2-7, with D perhaps matching TRBD1 or TRBD2 (5 bases each). This CDR3 contains 12 residues. The V gene's germline CDR1 is SGHAT and CDR2 FQDESV (reference sequence). V was shortened by 5 bases and J by 2 bases, with 7 bases between the two germline ends. The CDR3 sequence: CASSTGPYEQYF. DNA of the CDR3: TGTGCCAGCAGCACGGGACCCTACGAGCAGTACTTC.

This clonotype turned up a few times. The CDR3 reads CASSYEADTQYF. The DNA of the CDR3 is TGTGCCAGCAGCTATGAGGCGGATACGCAGTATTTT. The chain links TRBV7-9 to TRBJ2-3; D remains unclear. CDR1 and CDR2 from the germline V gene are SEHNR and FQNEAQ (reference sequence). The length of the CDR3 is 12 residues. The ends were cut back, 4 bases at V and 6 bases at J, with 8 bases in the middle.

In this sample, this clonotype turned up many times. V gene TRBV24-1 combines with J gene TRBJ2-4; D not resolved. Germline CDR1 KGHDR, CDR2 SFDVKD. Trimming took 2 bases from V and 3 from J, leaving 4 bases between them. The CDR3 is 13 amino acids. The DNA for the CDR3 is TGTGCCACCAGTGATTCCAGCAAAAACATTCAGTACTTC. It codes for CATSDSSKNIQYF.

This clonotype turned up a few times. V is TRBV4-3 and J is TRBJ2-7, with TRBD1 matching over 7 bases. The CDR3 covers 15 residues. Germline CDR1 and CDR2: LGHNA and YSLEER. V was pared by 2 bases and J by 2 bases, with 6 bases of the junction left unmatched. The CDR3 region has the DNA TGCGCCAGCAGCCAAACGGGACAGCTCACCTACGAGCAGTACTTC. This encodes CASSQTGQLTYEQYF.

The rearrangement joins TRBV10-3 to TRBJ2-7; D gene unclear. Trimming removed 7 bases from V and 0 bases from J, with 10 bases in between. CDR1 and CDR2 from the germline V gene are ENHRY and SYGVKD. The length of the CDR3 is 13 residues. CDR3 region: CAITIAGSYEQYF. The CDR3 DNA reads as TGTGCCATCACCATTGCAGGCTCCTACGAGCAGTACTTC.

The chain joins TRBV20-1 to TRBJ2-1, with D perhaps TRBD2 (6 bases). The CDR3 has 11 amino acids. Germline CDR1 DFQATT, CDR2 SNEGSKA (reference sequence). Trimming cost V 5 bases and J 14 bases, with 16 bases left between them. The CDR3: CSAFGRVEEFF. The CDR3 DNA sequence: TGCAGTGCTTTCGGGAGAGTGGAGGAGTTCTTC.

This clonotype came up many times. V usage is TRBV11-2 and J usage is TRBJ2-5, with D tentatively TRBD1 (5 bases). This CDR3 is built from 16 residues. V gave up 1 base and J gave up 5 bases, with 17 bases separating them. CDR1 SGHAT and CDR2 FQNNGV come from the germline V gene. This CDR3 reads CASSLGDSGRPETQYF. CDR3 nucleotide sequence: TGTGCCAGCAGCTTAGGAGACTCAGGGCGCCCGGAGACCCAGTACTTC.

In its sample, this clonotype was seen a few times. This chain uses TRBV5-6 with TRBJ2-4, with 7 bases aligning to TRBD1. With 0 bases clipped from V and 3 bases from J, the junction kept 6 bases outside the gene matches. Germline CDR1 is SGHDT and CDR2 is YYEEEE. The CDR3 is 16 amino acids. The CDR3 is CASSLEGAPVKNIQYF. Here the CDR3 DNA reads TGTGCCAGCAGCTTGGAGGGGGCGCCGGTCAAAAACATTCAGTACTTC.